The 23 T cell receptor beta chains in this list originate from one sample, sequenced in a study of CD4 and CD8 cells across lung adenocarcinoma regions. TCRdb re-analysed the PCR reads in MiXCR, keeping a single row per CDR3 protein. Found here are 20,000 to 25,000 distinct CDR3 sequences, about 50% of them singletons; the top ten hold around 28%. Material: CD8+ T cells from the center of a lung tumor. Receptors originate from a female donor with lung adenocarcinoma. The CD4 and CD8 labels of this study may be unreliable.

V is TRBV6-1 and J is TRBJ1-3; 7 positions agree with TRBD1. V trimming: 7 bases; J trimming: 4 bases; junction bases outside the gene matches: 4. The CDR3 spans 13 residues. Germline loops: CDR1 MNHNS, CDR2 SASEGT. The CDR3 DNA follows: TGTGCCAGCATCGACAGGGCGGGAAACACCATATATTTT. Protein: CASIDRAGNTIYF.

The J gene is TRBJ2-7, the V gene TRBV7-6; 9 nucleotides line up with TRBD2. CDR1 and CDR2 (germline): SGHVS, FNYEAQ. The J segment lost 4 bases and the V segment lost 3 bases, leaving 10 bases of the junction unmatched. The CDR3 is 16 residues long. This CDR3 is CASSLEFSGRQYEQYF. Here the CDR3 DNA reads TGTGCCAGCAGCTTGGAATTTAGCGGGAGACAGTACGAGCAGTACTTC.

In its sample, this clonotype was seen a few times. The rearrangement joins TRBV6-5 to TRBJ2-1; TRBD2 aligns across 7 bases. This CDR3 has 15 residues. J lost 6 bases, V lost 2 bases, and 7 bases had no gene match. The germline gives CDR1 MNHEY, CDR2 SVGAGI. The CDR3 sequence is CASSYGAGAANEQFF. The CDR3 DNA sequence: TGTGCCAGCAGTTACGGTGCGGGAGCGGCCAATGAGCAGTTCTTC.

For this clonotype: At one boundary the junction diverges from the germline segment, which might be a read error. This chain joins TRBV6-1 and TRBJ2-4; D is tentatively TRBD1 or TRBD2 (6 bases each). CDR1 is MNHNS, CDR2 SASEGT, per germline. The CDR3 totals 16 residues. DNA for the CDR3: TGTGCGTGCAGCGACCGGGGGCGGGGAGCCCAAAACACTCAGTACTTC. Its protein product is CACSDRGRGAQNTQYF.

The chain links TRBV6-1 to TRBJ2-1; D is perhaps TRBD1 (5 bases). The J call is doubtful: the DNA matches TRBJ2-5 better. This CDR3 comprises 15 residues. Germline V lookup: CDR1 MNHNS, CDR2 SASEGT. CDR3 loop: CASSALGVKGETQYF. The CDR3 DNA sequence: TGTGCCAGCAGTGCTCTAGGGGTAAAGGGAGAGACCCAGTACTTC.

Remarks on this clonotype: The junction does not match germline at one end; this may be a read error. This chain joins TRBV27 and TRBJ2-3, with D unresolved. CDR1 is MNHEY and CDR2 is SMNVEV in the germline V gene (reference sequence). This CDR3 spans 13 amino acids. In DNA form, the CDR3 reads TGTGCCAGCGGGCCGCACGCCGAAGATACGCAGTATTTC. Its protein product is CASGPHAEDTQYF.

The chain joins TRBV10-1 to TRBJ2-3; D is possibly TRBD2 (5 bases). The V gene's germline CDR1 is WNHNN and CDR2 SYGVQD (reference sequence). This CDR3 has 14 amino acids. This CDR3 is CAGRGRCDPDTQYF. In DNA, the CDR3 is TGCGCGGGCAGAGGGCGCTGTGACCCAGATACGCAGTATTTT.

V is TRBV4-1 and J is TRBJ2-1; 10 bases fit TRBD2. The CDR3 has 16 amino acids. V lost 0 bases and J lost 8; bases outside the gene matches: 7. Germline-derived CDR1 and CDR2 are MGHRA and YSYEKL. The CDR3 coding sequence is TGCGCCAGCAGCCAAGATCGGACTAGCGGCTGGGATGAGCAGTTCTTC. Its protein product is CASSQDRTSGWDEQFF.

This clonotype was found a few times. This chain's CDR3 is CASRIGTFGNQPLHF. CDR3 bases: TGTGCCAGCAGAATTGGGACATTCGGCAATCAGCCCCTCCATTTT. The chain is built from TRBV12-3 or TRBV12-4 and TRBJ1-5; the D gene is possibly TRBD1 (6 bases). This CDR3 contains 15 residues. Trimming shortened V by 6 bases and J by 16 bases, and 28 bases separated the two germline ends.

The chain joins TRBV6-1 to TRBJ2-5; TRBD1 or TRBD2 may be the D gene (5 bases each). The end of the DNA fits TRBJ2-7 better, so the J call may be wrong. Germline values: CDR1 MNHNS, CDR2 SASEGT. This CDR3 has 16 amino acids. The CDR3 protein is CASSERAGSVSYEQYF. The CDR3 DNA follows: TGTGCCAGCAGTGAGAGGGCAGGGTCGGTCTCCTACGAGCAGTACTTC.

V gene TRBV6-1 combines with J gene TRBJ2-4, with D perhaps TRBD2 (6 bases). Trimming shortened V by 5 bases and J by 6 bases, and 17 bases separated the two germline ends. Germline values: CDR1 MNHNS, CDR2 SASEGT. The CDR3 is made up of 15 amino acids. The CDR3 DNA sequence: TGTGCCAGCAGTCCTGCGGGGAGAGATAGAAACATTCAGTACTTC. This sequence encodes CASSPAGRDRNIQYF.

This clonotype has more than one count but fewer than ten. This chain links TRBV11-1 with TRBJ2-1; 14 positions agree with TRBD2. Germline V lookup: CDR1 SGHAT, CDR2 FQDESV (reference sequence). The CDR3 contains 16 residues. The trim removed 5 bases at V and 4 bases at J, leaving 4 bases unmatched. The CDR3 here is CASSTRTSGRYNEQFF. The CDR3 coding sequence is TGTGCCAGCAGCACTAGGACTAGCGGGAGGTACAATGAGCAGTTCTTC.

The V and J genes are TRBV6-5 and TRBJ1-4; no clear D. Germline CDR1 MNHEY, CDR2 SVGAGI. V dropped 2 bases and J dropped 6 bases, with 10 bases sitting between them. The CDR3 length is 14 residues. The CDR3 protein is CASSYRGVDEKLFF. Here the CDR3 DNA reads TGTGCCAGCAGTTACCGGGGTGTTGATGAAAAACTGTTTTTT.

This chain uses TRBV6-1 with TRBJ2-5, with 8 bases matching TRBD2. Judging by the DNA end, TRBJ2-3 fits better; the J call may be wrong. There are 16 residues in the CDR3. In germline, CDR1 is MNHNS, CDR2 SASEGT. The chain's CDR3 is CASGEDTGGEPETQYF. The DNA for the CDR3 is TGTGCCAGCGGGGAAGACACGGGAGGGGAGCCAGAGACCCAGTATTTT.

This sequence joins TRBV6-5 and TRBJ2-3; TRBD2 agrees at 7 bases. The CDR3 spans 15 residues. Trimming took 0 bases from V and 2 from J; bases not matched to a gene: 2. Germline V gene sequence: CDR1 MNHEY, CDR2 SVGAGI. The CDR3 protein is CASSYSRDYTDTQYF. The CDR3 nucleotides are TGTGCCAGCAGTTACTCTAGGGACTACACAGATACGCAGTATTTT.

Regarding this clonotype: One end of the junction fails to match germline, which may point to a read error. The chain has TRBV27 and TRBJ2-4; D possibly matches TRBD1 or TRBD2 (5 bases each). This CDR3 region has 15 residues. CDR1 and CDR2 from the germline V gene are MNHEY and SMNVEV (reference sequence). The CDR3 DNA reads TGTGCCCGCGTCTCGGGGCTCTGGGCCAAAAACATTCAGTATTTC. The encoded protein is CARVSGLWAKNIQYF.

A few counts support this clonotype. The chain couples TRBV6-1 to TRBJ1-2; possibly TRBD1 for D (6 bases). The CDR3 length is 14 residues. V lost 5 bases to trimming and J lost 2 bases, with 12 bases between them. The germline gives CDR1 MNHNS, CDR2 SASEGT. The CDR3 DNA reads TGTGCCAGCAGTACCTCCACAGGGAACTATGGCTACACCTTC. Protein: CASSTSTGNYGYTF.

This chain joins TRBV6-1 and TRBJ1-1; weak D call: TRBD1 (5 bases). V lost 5 bases and J 0 bases, leaving 19 bases between the germline ends. The CDR3 spans 17 residues. CDR1 and CDR2 from the germline V gene are MNHNS and SASEGT. DNA of the CDR3: TGTGCCAGCAGTCGCCGTTCGGGACTGGTGATGAACACTGAAGCTTTCTTT. It is translated as CASSRRSGLVMNTEAFF.

In this sample, this clonotype turned up once. This chain links TRBV9 with TRBJ1-6; the D gene is possibly TRBD1 (6 bases). The ends were cut back, 0 bases at V and 6 bases at J, with 13 bases in the middle. From germline, CDR1 is SGDLS and CDR2 YYNGEE. The CDR3 is 16 residues long. CDR3 coding DNA: TGTGCCAGCAGCGTAGGAGGGGGTAGAGGTAATTCACCCCTCCACTTT. This translates into CASSVGGGRGNSPLHF.

Turning to this clonotype: One end of the junction fails to match germline, which may point to a read error. CDR3 region: CAGRLAGETDTQYF. DNA for the CDR3: TGTGCCGGCAGACTAGCGGGAGAGACAGATACGCAGTATTTT. The rearrangement uses TRBV6-1 and TRBJ2-3, with 12 bases matching TRBD2. The CDR3 runs to 14 residues. Germline V gene data show CDR1 as MNHNS and CDR2 as SASEGT.

This clonotype is labeled as medium-sized. This chain uses TRBV25-1 with TRBJ2-5, with a tentative D call TRBD1 (5 bases). The tail of the sequence fits TRBJ2-7 better, so the J call may be wrong. The germline gives CDR1 MGHDK, CDR2 SYGVNS. The CDR3 is made up of 15 amino acids. The CDR3 coding sequence is TGTGCCAGCAGTGAATCAGGTGTAAAGGGGTCCGAGCAGTACTTC. It is translated as CASSESGVKGSEQYF.

This clonotype was counted between two and nine times. One base away lies a much larger clone, so this may be a sequencing read error. The rearrangement joins TRBV6-1 to TRBJ2-1; 7 bases fit TRBD2. Trimming removed 6 bases from V and 10 bases from J; junction bases left unmatched: 6. The CDR3 runs 12 residues. Germline CDR1 and CDR2: MNHNS and SASEGT. CDR3 amino acids: CASRGLGGEQFF. The CDR3 bases are TGTGCCAGCAGGGGACTCGGGGGGGAGCAGTTCTTC.

This clonotype was seen a handful of times. The rearrangement uses TRBV6-2 or TRBV6-3 and TRBJ1-1; D might be TRBD1 (5 bases). The CDR3 is made up of 15 amino acids. V dropped 6 bases and J dropped 4 bases, with 18 bases sitting between them. Germline CDR1 and CDR2: MNHEY and SVGEGT. The CDR3 spells CASRPPRGGSTEAFF. CDR3 nucleotide sequence: TGTGCCAGCAGACCACCCCGTGGGGGTTCCACTGAAGCTTTCTTT.